The 17 T cell receptor beta chains below all came from one sample that was sequenced in a study of shared clonotypes between healthy human individuals. This table comes from immunoSEQ multiplex PCR, and its TCRdb copy is limited to in-frame clones, with some not included. There are roughly 1,100,000 clones in the sample; roughly 75% occur only once, and about 1.5% lies in the top ten. What was sequenced was memory CD4+ T cells sorted from blood. The subset was: CD45RA-negative fraction. These TCRs come from a man aged 18 to 30 in good health.

This chain uses TRBV7-9 with TRBJ2-1, with 8 nucleotides matching TRBD2. The length of the CDR3 is 17 residues. The V gene's germline CDR1 is SEHNR and CDR2 FQNEAQ (reference sequence). V was pared by 1 base and J by 7 bases, with 12 bases of the junction left unmatched. CDR3 sequence: CASSLVPSGQTGNEQFF. The CDR3 region has the DNA TGTGCCAGCAGCTTAGTCCCTAGCGGGCAAACGGGGAATGAGCAGTTCTTC.

The CDR3, as DNA: TGTGCCAGCTCACCACGCCACGGGACAGTGGAGTTAAATTCACCCCTCCACTTT. Its translation is CASSPRHGTVELNSPLHF. The chain recombines TRBV18 with TRBJ1-6, with 7 nucleotides matching TRBD1. In germline, CDR1 is KGHSH, CDR2 LQKENI. This CDR3 spans 18 amino acids. Unmatched junction bases numbered 13, after V lost 1 base and J lost 7 bases.

As for this clone: Being one base from a much bigger clone, this may be a read error. The sample contains more than one DNA sequence encoding this CDR3. The chain combines TRBV28 with TRBJ2-2; D perhaps matches TRBD1 (5 bases). Trimming stripped 2 bases from V and 5 bases from J, with 9 bases between. The CDR3 is made up of 14 amino acids. In germline, CDR1 is MDHEN, CDR2 SYDVKM. CDR3 DNA sequence: TGTGCCAGCAGTTTAGTCAAGGGGACCGGGGAGCTGTTTTTT. As protein: CASSLVKGTGELFF.

CDR3 bases: TGTGCCAGCAGCTTAGAACAGGGGTTGAAGACCCAGTACTTC. Translated, it gives CASSLEQGLKTQYF. This sequence joins TRBV7-9 and TRBJ2-5; TRBD1 agrees at 7 bases. This CDR3 region has 14 residues. CDR1 and CDR2 from the germline V gene are SEHNR and FQNEAQ (reference sequence). Losses at the gene ends were 1 base for V and 6 bases for J; bases not matched to a gene: 5.

This chain joins TRBV28 and TRBJ2-1; D is unclear. The ends were cut back, 6 bases at V and 4 bases at J, with 25 bases in the middle. CDR1 and CDR2 from the germline V gene are MDHEN and SYDVKM. The CDR3 extends over 18 amino acids. CDR3: CASSPSRSRHDRYNEQFF. The CDR3 nucleotides read TGTGCCAGCAGCCCTTCCCGATCAAGACACGATAGATACAATGAGCAGTTCTTC.

V is TRBV2 and J is TRBJ1-1; D may be TRBD1 (5 bases). Between the trimmed V and J ends, which lost 6 bases and 0 bases, there was a span of 14 bases. CDR3 length: 15 residues. The germline CDR1 and CDR2 sequences are SNHLY and FYNNEI. The CDR3 DNA follows: TGTGCCAGCAGGCAGGGAGGTGGGATGAACACTGAAGCTTTCTTT. This encodes CASRQGGGMNTEAFF.

Regarding this clone: The sample carries other DNA sequences with the same CDR3. The gene calls are TRBV7-9 and TRBJ1-2; D is undetermined. CDR3 length: 12 amino acids. Germline CDR1 and CDR2: SEHNR and FQNEAQ (reference sequence). Trimming cost V 5 bases and J 8 bases, with 12 bases left between them. CDR3 in amino acids: CASSPGGGGYTF. For the CDR3, the DNA is TGTGCCAGCAGCCCGGGAGGCGGCGGCTACACCTTC.

The rearrangement joins TRBV5-1 to TRBJ2-5; a possible D gene is TRBD1 (5 bases). This CDR3 is built from 14 residues. Germline V gene lookup returns CDR1 SGHRS and CDR2 YFSETQ. V was shortened by 4 bases and J by 0 bases, with 10 bases between the two germline ends. CDR3 DNA: TGCGCCAGCAGCCCGCCGACAGACCAAGAGACCCAGTACTTC. Translation gives CASSPPTDQETQYF.

The rearrangement links TRBV7-9 to TRBJ2-3, with D uncertain. The ends were cut back, 4 bases at V and 1 base at J, with 12 bases in the middle. This CDR3 is 15 amino acids long. The germline gives CDR1 SEHNR, CDR2 FQNEAQ (reference sequence). CDR3 coding DNA: TGTGCCAGCAGCTCAATCGGGCCCCGCACAGATACGCAGTATTTT. This encodes CASSSIGPRTDTQYF.

The chain joins TRBV30 to TRBJ1-1, with TRBD1 matching 9 bases. V lost 0 bases to trimming and J lost 8 bases; unmatched junction nucleotides: 4. This CDR3 comprises 13 residues. Per germline, CDR1 GTSNPN and CDR2 SVGIG (reference sequence). DNA of the CDR3: TGTGCCTGGAGTGTAGGGGGGACAGGGGAAGCTTTCTTT. It translates to CAWSVGGTGEAFF.

The genes are TRBV6-5 and TRBJ1-1; weak D call: TRBD1 (5 bases). Germline loops: CDR1 MNHEY, CDR2 SVGAGI. The CDR3 contains 14 residues. Trimming took 6 bases from V and 4 from J, leaving 15 bases between them. The CDR3 loop reads CASRSGKGSTEAFF. The CDR3 DNA sequence: TGTGCCAGCAGATCAGGGAAAGGAAGCACTGAAGCTTTCTTT.

The sample holds many counts of this clone. The chain carries TRBV10-1 and TRBJ2-7; TRBD1 or TRBD2 may be the D gene (5 bases each). The CDR3 contains 14 residues. Germline V lookup: CDR1 WNHNN, CDR2 SYGVQD (reference sequence). V dropped 8 bases and J dropped 2 bases, with 16 bases sitting between them. CDR3 in amino acids: CASGASRPPYEQYF. In nucleotides, the CDR3 is TGCGCCAGCGGGGCTAGCCGCCCCCCCTACGAGCAGTACTTC.

The V call is TRBV29-1, the J call TRBJ1-1; TRBD1 agrees at 7 bases. Trimming cost V 2 bases and J 4 bases; bases outside gene matches: 10. This CDR3 is 15 amino acids long. Germline lookup yields CDR1 SQVTM and CDR2 ANQGSEA. The CDR3 nucleotides are TGCAGCGTTGAAATCTATAAGGGGGCATTCACTGAAGCTTTCTTT. This encodes CSVEIYKGAFTEAFF.

The gene calls are TRBV5-4 and TRBJ1-2; D ambiguous. This CDR3 region has 14 residues. Germline V gives CDR1 SGHNT, CDR2 YYREEE (reference sequence). V lost 2 bases and J 1 base, leaving 9 bases between the germline ends. The CDR3 DNA reads TGTGCCAGCAGCTTTTCGCAGGATAACTATGGCTACACCTTC. The encoded protein is CASSFSQDNYGYTF.

This clone was counted a single time. A far larger clone is just one base off, so this is likely a read error. The gene calls are TRBV30 and TRBJ1-2, with D unclear. Germline V gives CDR1 GTSNPN, CDR2 SVGIG (reference sequence). The length of the CDR3 is 11 residues. In nucleotides, the CDR3 is TGTGCCTGGGGTGTGATGGGTGGCTACACCTTC. It encodes CAWGVMGGYTF.

This chain uses TRBV11-2 with TRBJ2-7; 13 positions match TRBD2. The CDR3 sequence is 17 residues long. CDR1 is SGHAT and CDR2 is FQNNGV in the germline V gene. The trim removed 1 base at V and 4 bases at J, leaving 7 bases unmatched. This CDR3 is CASSLVYSGLAGYEQYF. The CDR3 nucleotides are TGTGCCAGCAGCTTAGTATATTCGGGACTAGCGGGATACGAGCAGTACTTC.

The gene calls are TRBV6-1 and TRBJ2-7; 10 bases line up with TRBD2. J was trimmed by 6 bases and V by 3 bases; bases with no gene match: 5. The CDR3 runs to 14 residues. Germline CDR1 MNHNS, CDR2 SASEGT. The CDR3 DNA reads TGTGCCAGCAGTGATAGCGGGGGGCCCCTCGAGCAGTACTTC. This translates into CASSDSGGPLEQYF.